A selection of T cell receptor beta chains follows, all from one sample in a study of immune heterogeneity within non-small cell lung tumors. TCRdb recomputed calls from the multiplex PCR reads with MiXCR, one row per CDR3 protein. This sample has just over 15,000 distinct CDR3 sequences, with under 30% found just once. The material sequenced was lung tumor tissue. The receptors here all came from a man aged 35-49 years with non-small cell lung cancer. CDR3s include the opening cysteine and the closing phenylalanine or tryptophan. Each record gives: CDR3 DNA, CDR3 protein, J gene, clone size, D gene, V gene. A D gene is named only where the DNA matches it firmly. The size entry is marked missing in some rows and otherwise reads once, few, many or a size class.

cdr3_nt: TGTGCCAGCAGCCGCAGGGGGCGGACCACCGGGGAGCTGTTTTTT
cdr3_aa: CASSRRGRTTGELFF
j_call: TRBJ2-2
clone_size: few
d_call: TRBD1
v_call: TRBV6-1

cdr3_nt: TGTGCCAGTAGTATTCCGGACAGGGCTGGCGAGCAGTACTTC
cdr3_aa: CASSIPDRAGEQYF
j_call: TRBJ2-7
clone_size: medium-sized
d_call: TRBD1
v_call: TRBV19

cdr3_nt: TGTGCCAGCAGCCCGACCCAGGGGGCGGGGGGCTACACCTTC
cdr3_aa: CASSPTQGAGGYTF
j_call: TRBJ1-2
clone_size: -
d_call: TRBD1
v_call: TRBV6-1

cdr3_nt: TGTGCCAGTAGTATAGGTCTAGCGGGAAGCGAGCAGTACTTC
cdr3_aa: CASSIGLAGSEQYF
j_call: TRBJ2-7
clone_size: many
d_call: TRBD2
v_call: TRBV19

cdr3_nt: TGCGCCAGCAGCTTGGAGGGGGCCCAGTACTTC
cdr3_aa: CASSLEGAQYF
j_call: TRBJ2-5
clone_size: -
d_call: -
v_call: TRBV5-1

cdr3_nt: TGTGCCAGCAATCTAGCGGGAATTAATGAGCAGTTCTTC
cdr3_aa: CASNLAGINEQFF
j_call: TRBJ2-1
clone_size: few
d_call: TRBD2
v_call: TRBV25-1

cdr3_nt: TGCAGTGCTAGTCCCCGGACAGCCAATCAGCCCCAGCATTTT
cdr3_aa: CSASPRTANQPQHF
j_call: TRBJ1-5
clone_size: many
d_call: -
v_call: TRBV20-1

cdr3_nt: TGTGCCAGCAGCGTTTCAGGACAGGGTTCTGTCAATGAGCAGTTCTTC
cdr3_aa: CASSVSGQGSVNEQFF
j_call: TRBJ2-1
clone_size: few
d_call: TRBD1
v_call: TRBV9

cdr3_nt: TGTGCCACCAGTCGTGGGGGGGGACCCGCCACCGGGGAGCTGTTTTTT
cdr3_aa: CATSRGGGPATGELFF
j_call: TRBJ2-2
clone_size: -
d_call: TRBD2
v_call: TRBV24-1

cdr3_nt: TGTGCCTGGAGTTTGGGACAGGGAGTGTACGAGCAGTACTTC
cdr3_aa: CAWSLGQGVYEQYF
j_call: TRBJ2-7
clone_size: many
d_call: TRBD1
v_call: TRBV30

cdr3_nt: TGTGCCAGTAGTGCAGGGGAGGTTCAGCCCCAGCATTTT
cdr3_aa: CASSAGEVQPQHF
j_call: TRBJ1-5
clone_size: medium-sized
d_call: -
v_call: TRBV19

cdr3_nt: TGTTCCAGCACCCTCCTTCGAGGGGCCGGGGAGCTGTTTTTT
cdr3_aa: CSSTLLRGAGELFF
j_call: TRBJ2-2
clone_size: -
d_call: -
v_call: TRBV12-3/TRBV12-4

cdr3_nt: TGTGCCAGCAGTCCCCGGACAGGGGGGTGGTACGAGCAGTACTTC
cdr3_aa: CASSPRTGGWYEQYF
j_call: TRBJ2-7
clone_size: medium-sized
d_call: TRBD1
v_call: TRBV27

cdr3_nt: TGTGCCACCATCCAAATCACACTTACATCAGCCAAAAACATTCAGTACTTC
cdr3_aa: CATIQITLTSAKNIQYF
j_call: TRBJ2-4
clone_size: -
d_call: -
v_call: TRBV24-1

cdr3_nt: TGTGCCAGCAGGGCCCAGGGCGCAGGAAACACCATATATTTT
cdr3_aa: CASRAQGAGNTIYF
j_call: TRBJ1-3
clone_size: medium-sized
d_call: -
v_call: TRBV12-3/TRBV12-4

cdr3_nt: TGTGCCAGCAGCCAGGACAGTTTCCTGGTTAGCACAGATACGCAGTATTTT
cdr3_aa: CASSQDSFLVSTDTQYF
j_call: TRBJ2-3
clone_size: -
d_call: -
v_call: TRBV13

cdr3_nt: TGCAGTGCTGCCGGGACCTTCAACGGGGAGCTGTTTTTT
cdr3_aa: CSAAGTFNGELFF
j_call: TRBJ2-2
clone_size: medium-sized
d_call: -
v_call: TRBV20-1

cdr3_nt: TGTGCCAGCAGCCAAGTAGGGTCCCCTGGAAACACCATATATTTT
cdr3_aa: CASSQVGSPGNTIYF
j_call: TRBJ1-3
clone_size: -
d_call: -
v_call: TRBV14

cdr3_nt: TGTGCCATCAAAAGTGCAGGACAGTACTTGAAGACTGAAGCTTTCTTT
cdr3_aa: CAIKSAGQYLKTEAFF
j_call: TRBJ1-1
clone_size: -
d_call: -
v_call: TRBV10-3

cdr3_nt: TGTGCCAGCAGCCGTACGCGGCGGTCCCATAGTGGCTACAACTTC
cdr3_aa: CASSRTRRSHSGYNF
j_call: TRBJ1-2
clone_size: -
d_call: -
v_call: TRBV3-1